Below, 17 T cell receptor beta chains from the same sample are listed, as sequenced in a study of cytomegalovirus exposure and HLA in healthy donors. Measured with immunoSEQ multiplex PCR; TCRdb has only the in-frame clones, and not every one. The sample lists about 250,000 clones, about 90% occurring once. The sample comprised PBMCs. The receptors come from a young man in good health and CMV-seropositive.

In the case of this clone: Other DNA sequences in this sample translate to the same CDR3. The V gene is TRBV5-1, the J gene TRBJ2-1, with 13 bases identical to TRBD2. The CDR3 is made up of 16 amino acids. J gave up 4 bases and V 4 bases, and 5 bases lay outside the gene matches. Germline V gene data show CDR1 as SGHRS and CDR2 as YFSETQ. The CDR3 sequence is CASSLGTSGAYNEQFF. In DNA form, the CDR3 reads TGCGCCAGCAGCCTCGGGACTAGCGGGGCTTACAATGAGCAGTTCTTC.

V is TRBV10-3 and J is TRBJ2-2, with 10 bases lining up with TRBD2. The germline V gene has CDR1 ENHRY and CDR2 SYGVKD. V lost 6 bases, J lost 5 bases, and 6 bases stayed unmatched. The CDR3 sequence is 15 residues long. The chain's CDR3 is CAISSGLARTGELFF. DNA of the CDR3: TGTGCCATCAGCTCGGGACTAGCGAGGACCGGGGAGCTGTTTTTT.

The chain is built from TRBV9 and TRBJ2-7; the D gene could be TRBD1 or TRBD2 (5 bases each). The germline V and J ends were trimmed by 4 bases and 1 base, with 15 bases remaining between them. Germline loops: CDR1 SGDLS, CDR2 YYNGEE. The CDR3 consists of 15 residues. CDR3 residues: CASSPRGPRSYEQYF. The DNA for the CDR3 is TGTGCCAGCAGCCCGAGGGGTCCCCGGTCCTACGAGCAGTACTTC.

This sequence joins TRBV27 and TRBJ2-5; 8 bases match TRBD2. Germline loops: CDR1 MNHEY, CDR2 SMNVEV (reference sequence). With 5 bases clipped from V and 4 bases from J, the junction kept 12 bases outside the gene matches. CDR3 size: 16 residues. CDR3 DNA sequence: TGTGCCAGCAGTATCTACCCGACTAGCGCGCGAGAGACCCAGTACTTC. It encodes CASSIYPTSARETQYF.

V is TRBV5-5 and J is TRBJ2-7; TRBD1 or TRBD2 may be the D gene (5 bases each). Between the trimmed V and J ends, which lost 4 bases and 2 bases, there was a span of 10 bases. The V gene's germline CDR1 is SGHKS and CDR2 YYEKEE (reference sequence). The CDR3 is 13 residues long. CDR3 amino acids: CASSGTVPYEQYF. The DNA for the CDR3 is TGTGCCAGCAGCGGGACCGTACCCTACGAGCAGTACTTC.

The rearrangement joins TRBV5-1 to TRBJ2-7, with 11 bases identical to TRBD2. The CDR3 has 16 residues. CDR1 is SGHRS, CDR2 YFSETQ, per germline. Unmatched junction bases numbered 9, after V lost 3 bases and J lost 4 bases. For the CDR3, the DNA is TGCGCCAGCAGCTGGAGTGGGACTAGCGGAAAGTACGAGCAGTACTTC. Amino acids: CASSWSGTSGKYEQYF.

This clone was seen only once. The chain has TRBV27 and TRBJ2-1, with TRBD2 matching over 7 bases. Germline V gene sequence: CDR1 MNHEY, CDR2 SMNVEV (reference sequence). The CDR3 is made up of 21 amino acids. V lost 4 bases, J lost 4 bases, and 25 bases stayed unmatched. For the CDR3, the DNA is TGTGCCAGCAGTTCCAAGAATACAAAAAGACTAGCAGCCGACAAGTACAATGAGCAGTTCTTC. Encoded protein: CASSSKNTKRLAADKYNEQFF.

This chain uses TRBV14 with TRBJ1-1; D is uncertain. V was clipped by 0 bases and J by 6 bases, with 11 bases between them. The germline V gene has CDR1 SGHDN and CDR2 FVKESK. This CDR3 has 14 residues. This CDR3 reads CASSQEIQGPEAFF. Written as DNA, the CDR3 is TGTGCCAGCAGCCAAGAGATACAAGGGCCTGAAGCTTTCTTT. The whole variable domain, remainder taken from reference TRBV14 and TRBJ1-1, is EAGVTQFPSHSVIEKGQTVTLRCDPISGHDNLYWYRRVMGKEIKFLLHFVKESKQDESGMPNNRFLAERTGGTYSTLKVQPAELEDSGVYFCASSQEIQGPEAFFGQGTRLTVV.

The rearrangement uses TRBV5-1 and TRBJ2-5; D could derive from TRBD1 or TRBD2 (5 bases each). V shed 0 bases and J shed 1 base, with 7 bases lying between them. The CDR3 sequence is 14 residues long. Germline CDR1 is SGHRS and CDR2 is YFSETQ. CDR3 amino acids: CASSLGGAQETQYF. The CDR3 bases are TGCGCCAGCAGCTTGGGAGGGGCCCAAGAGACCCAGTACTTC.

The V call is TRBV6-1, the J call TRBJ1-2; D is unresolved. The germline gives CDR1 MNHNS, CDR2 SASEGT. The ends were cut back, 1 base at V and 4 bases at J, with 13 bases in the middle. The CDR3 sequence is 15 residues long. The CDR3 loop is CASSEVNRGAYGYTF. The CDR3 coding sequence is TGTGCCAGCAGTGAAGTCAACCGGGGAGCCTATGGCTACACCTTC.

The genes are TRBV9 and TRBJ2-7; D remains ambiguous. Germline V gives CDR1 SGDLS, CDR2 YYNGEE. This CDR3 spans 13 amino acids. V gave up 0 bases and J gave up 2 bases, with 6 bases separating them. CDR3 DNA sequence: TGTGCCAGCAGCGTAGACAACACCTACGAGCAGTACTTC. This encodes CASSVDNTYEQYF.

The rearrangement uses TRBV6-5 and TRBJ1-1; 7 bases line up with TRBD1. This CDR3 comprises 14 residues. The V gene end was trimmed by 6 bases and the J gene end by 1 base; junction bases not matched to a gene: 5. CDR1 MNHEY and CDR2 SVGAGI come from the germline V gene. The CDR3 nucleotides read TGTGCCAGCAGACCGACAGGGACGAACACTGAAGCTTTCTTT. Amino acids: CASRPTGTNTEAFF.

J is TRBJ2-7 and V is TRBV28, with 9 bases aligning to TRBD1. The CDR3 is made up of 16 amino acids. Trimming cost V 6 bases and J 3 bases; bases outside gene matches: 12. Germline-derived CDR1 and CDR2 are MDHEN and SYDVKM. CDR3: CASSSLYGTGYYEQYF. DNA for the CDR3: TGTGCCAGCAGCTCGTTGTATGGGACAGGGTACTACGAGCAGTACTTC.

V and J are TRBV2 and TRBJ2-5; a weak D match, TRBD2 (5 bases). This CDR3 comprises 14 residues. V lost 4 bases, J lost 6 bases, and 15 bases lay in between. Germline lookup yields CDR1 SNHLY and CDR2 FYNNEI. The CDR3 spells CASSGTAAGKTQYF. For the CDR3, the DNA is TGTGCCAGCAGTGGGACGGCTGCCGGGAAGACCCAGTACTTC. Using reference TRBV2 and TRBJ2-5 for the parts outside the CDR3, the full variable domain is EPEVTQTPSHQVTQMGQEVILRCVPISNHLYFYWYRQILGQKVEFLVSFYNNEISEKSEIFDDQFSVERPDGSNFTLKIRSTKLEDSAMYFCASSGTAAGKTQYFGPGTRLLVL.

The V gene is TRBV27, the J gene TRBJ1-1; D gene ambiguous. Trimming stripped 3 bases from V and 2 bases from J, with 10 bases between. The germline V gene has CDR1 MNHEY and CDR2 SMNVEV (reference sequence). This CDR3 spans 14 amino acids. The CDR3 DNA reads as TGTGCCAGCAGTTTGGAGGGTAGTAACACTGAAGCTTTCTTT. It translates to CASSLEGSNTEAFF.

The CDR3 DNA follows: TGTGCCAGCAGTTTAGCAGGGCAGCCCCAGCATTTT. It codes for CASSLAGQPQHF. The chain uses TRBV28 and TRBJ1-5, with D maybe TRBD1 (5 bases). Trimming cost V 2 bases and J 7 bases, with 6 bases left between them. There are 12 residues in the CDR3. CDR1 and CDR2 from the germline V gene are MDHEN and SYDVKM.

The table lists this clone with a count of one. The J gene is TRBJ2-1, the V gene TRBV11-2; 8 bases fit TRBD2. The J segment lost 3 bases and the V segment lost 6 bases, leaving 7 bases of the junction unmatched. From germline, CDR1 is SGHAT and CDR2 FQNNGV. This CDR3 has 15 amino acids. This chain's CDR3 is CASSFSGSSYNEQFF. The CDR3 nucleotides read TGTGCCAGCAGTTTCAGCGGGAGTAGCTACAATGAGCAGTTCTTC.